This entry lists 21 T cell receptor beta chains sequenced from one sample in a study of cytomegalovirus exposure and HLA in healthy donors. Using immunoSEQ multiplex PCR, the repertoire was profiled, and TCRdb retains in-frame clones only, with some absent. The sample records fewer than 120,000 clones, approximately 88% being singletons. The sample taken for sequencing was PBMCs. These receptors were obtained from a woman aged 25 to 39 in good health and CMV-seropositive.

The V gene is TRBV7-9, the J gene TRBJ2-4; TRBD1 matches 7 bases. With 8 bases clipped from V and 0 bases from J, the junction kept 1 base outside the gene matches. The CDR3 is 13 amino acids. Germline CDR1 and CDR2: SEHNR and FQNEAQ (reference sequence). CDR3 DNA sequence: TGTGCCAGCGAGGGGGCAGCCAAAAACATTCAGTACTTC. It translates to CASEGAAKNIQYF. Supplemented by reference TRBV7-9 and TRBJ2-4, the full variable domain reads DTGVSQNPRHKITKRGQNVTFRCDPISEHNRLYWYRQTLGQGPEFLTYFQNEAQLEKSRLLSDRFSAERPKGSFSTLEIQRTEQGDSAMYLCASEGAAKNIQYFGAGTRLSVL.

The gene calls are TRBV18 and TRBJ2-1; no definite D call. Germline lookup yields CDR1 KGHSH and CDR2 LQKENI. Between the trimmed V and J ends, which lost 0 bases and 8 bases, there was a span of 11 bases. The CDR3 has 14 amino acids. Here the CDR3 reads CASSPPWSWDEQFF. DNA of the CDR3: TGTGCCAGCTCACCACCTTGGAGCTGGGATGAGCAGTTCTTC.

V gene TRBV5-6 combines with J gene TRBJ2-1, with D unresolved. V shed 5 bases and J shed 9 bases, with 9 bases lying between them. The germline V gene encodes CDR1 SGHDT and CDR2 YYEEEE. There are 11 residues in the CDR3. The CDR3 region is CASSRMAEQFF. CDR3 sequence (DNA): TGTGCCAGCAGTCGCATGGCTGAGCAGTTCTTC.

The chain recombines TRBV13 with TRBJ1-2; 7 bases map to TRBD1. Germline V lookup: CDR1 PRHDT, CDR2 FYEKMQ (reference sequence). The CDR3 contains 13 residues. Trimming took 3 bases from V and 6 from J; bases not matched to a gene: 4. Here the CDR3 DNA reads TGTGCCAGCAGCTTCTACAGGGGTGATGGCTACACCTTC. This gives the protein CASSFYRGDGYTF. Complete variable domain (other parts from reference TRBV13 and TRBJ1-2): AAGVIQSPRHLIKEKRETATLKCYPIPRHDTVYWYQQGPGQDPQFLISFYEKMQSDKGSIPDRFSAQQFSDYHSELNMSSLELGDSALYFCASSFYRGDGYTFGSGTRLTVV.

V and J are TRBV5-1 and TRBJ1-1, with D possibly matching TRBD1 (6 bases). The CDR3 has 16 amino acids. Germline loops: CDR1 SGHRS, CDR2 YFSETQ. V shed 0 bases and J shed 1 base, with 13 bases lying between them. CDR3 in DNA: TGCGCCAGCAGCTTGGATAGGGGGATACCGAACACTGAAGCTTTCTTT. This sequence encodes CASSLDRGIPNTEAFF.

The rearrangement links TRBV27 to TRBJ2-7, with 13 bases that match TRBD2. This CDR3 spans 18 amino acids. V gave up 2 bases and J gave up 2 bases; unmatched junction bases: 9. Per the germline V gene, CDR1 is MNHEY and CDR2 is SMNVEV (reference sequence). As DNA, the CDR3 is TGTGCCAGCAGTTTAGCGGGACTAGCGGGAAGGGGTGCCTACGAGCAGTACTTC. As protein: CASSLAGLAGRGAYEQYF.

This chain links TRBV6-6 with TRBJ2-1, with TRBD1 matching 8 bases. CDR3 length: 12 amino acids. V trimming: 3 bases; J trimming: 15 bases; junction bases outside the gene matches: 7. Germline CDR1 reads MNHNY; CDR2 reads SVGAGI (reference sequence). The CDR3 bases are TGTGCCAGCAGTTATCCTACAGGGGGGTCGTTCTTC. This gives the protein CASSYPTGGSFF.

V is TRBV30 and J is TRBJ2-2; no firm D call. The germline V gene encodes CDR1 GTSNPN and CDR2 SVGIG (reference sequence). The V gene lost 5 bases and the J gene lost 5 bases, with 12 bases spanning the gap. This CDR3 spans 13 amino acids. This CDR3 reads CAWDHDMTGELFF. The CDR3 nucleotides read TGTGCCTGGGACCACGACATGACCGGGGAGCTGTTTTTT.

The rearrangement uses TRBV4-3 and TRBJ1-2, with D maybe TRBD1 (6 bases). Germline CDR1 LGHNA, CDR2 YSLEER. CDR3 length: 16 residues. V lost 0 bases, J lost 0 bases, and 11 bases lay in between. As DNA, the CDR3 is TGCGCCAGCAGCCAAGAGTGGGACACCGCTAACTATGGCTACACCTTC. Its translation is CASSQEWDTANYGYTF.

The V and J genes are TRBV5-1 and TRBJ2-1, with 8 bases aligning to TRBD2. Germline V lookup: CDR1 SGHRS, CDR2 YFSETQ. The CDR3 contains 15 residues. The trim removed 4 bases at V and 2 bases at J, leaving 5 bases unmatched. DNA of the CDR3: TGCGCCAGCAGCCATGAGCGGGGGACCTACAATGAGCAGTTCTTC. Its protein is CASSHERGTYNEQFF.

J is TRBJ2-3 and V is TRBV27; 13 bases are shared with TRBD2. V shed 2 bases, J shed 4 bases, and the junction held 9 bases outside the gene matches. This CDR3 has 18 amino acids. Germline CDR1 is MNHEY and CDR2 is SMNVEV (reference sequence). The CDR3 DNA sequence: TGTGCCAGCAGTTTAGCCCTAACTAGCGGGAGGGCCCCAGATACGCAGTATTTT. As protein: CASSLALTSGRAPDTQYF.

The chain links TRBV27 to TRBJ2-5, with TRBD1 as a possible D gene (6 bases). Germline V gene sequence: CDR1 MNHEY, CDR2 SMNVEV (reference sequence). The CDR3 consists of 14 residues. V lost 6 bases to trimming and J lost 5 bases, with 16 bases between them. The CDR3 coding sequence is TGTGCCAGCAGGATGACAGGTCTCCGGGAGACCCAGTACTTC. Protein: CASRMTGLRETQYF.

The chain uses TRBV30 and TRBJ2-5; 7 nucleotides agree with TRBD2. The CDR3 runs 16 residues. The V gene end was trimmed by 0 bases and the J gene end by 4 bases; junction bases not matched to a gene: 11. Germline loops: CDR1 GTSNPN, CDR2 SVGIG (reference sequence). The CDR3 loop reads CAWSVLLGGGGETQYF. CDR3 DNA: TGTGCCTGGAGTGTACTGCTGGGGGGGGGTGGAGAGACCCAGTACTTC.

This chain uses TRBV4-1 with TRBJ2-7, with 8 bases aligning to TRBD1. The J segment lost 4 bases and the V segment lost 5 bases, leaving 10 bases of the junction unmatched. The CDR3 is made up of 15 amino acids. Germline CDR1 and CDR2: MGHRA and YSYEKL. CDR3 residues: CASSMQTGATYEQYF. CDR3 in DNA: TGCGCCAGCAGCATGCAGACAGGGGCGACTTACGAGCAGTACTTC.

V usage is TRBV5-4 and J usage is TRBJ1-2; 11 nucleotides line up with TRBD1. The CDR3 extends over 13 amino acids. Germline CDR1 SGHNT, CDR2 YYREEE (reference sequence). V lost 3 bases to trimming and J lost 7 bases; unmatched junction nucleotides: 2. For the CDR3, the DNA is TGTGCCAGCAGCTCGGACAGGGGGCCTGGCTACACCTTC. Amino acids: CASSSDRGPGYTF.

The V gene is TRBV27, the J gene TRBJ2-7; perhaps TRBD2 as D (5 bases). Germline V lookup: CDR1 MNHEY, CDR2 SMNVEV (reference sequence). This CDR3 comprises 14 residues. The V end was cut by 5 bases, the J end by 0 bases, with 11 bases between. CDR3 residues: CASSIGLSSYEQYF. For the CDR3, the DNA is TGTGCCAGCAGTATAGGACTGAGCTCCTACGAGCAGTACTTC.

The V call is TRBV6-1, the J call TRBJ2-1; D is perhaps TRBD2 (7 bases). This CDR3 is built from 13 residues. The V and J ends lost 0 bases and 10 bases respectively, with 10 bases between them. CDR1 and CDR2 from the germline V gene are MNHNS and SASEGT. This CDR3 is CASSEARGGEQFF. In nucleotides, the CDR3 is TGTGCCAGCAGTGAAGCTAGGGGGGGCGAGCAGTTCTTC.

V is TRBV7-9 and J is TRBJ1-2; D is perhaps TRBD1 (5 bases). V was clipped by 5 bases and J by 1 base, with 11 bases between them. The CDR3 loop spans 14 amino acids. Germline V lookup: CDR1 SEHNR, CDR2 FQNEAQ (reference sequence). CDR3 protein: CASSPAGGNYGYTF. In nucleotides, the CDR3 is TGTGCCAGCAGCCCAGCGGGGGGTAACTATGGCTACACCTTC. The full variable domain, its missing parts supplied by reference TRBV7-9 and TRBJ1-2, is DTGVSQNPRHKITKRGQNVTFRCDPISEHNRLYWYRQTLGQGPEFLTYFQNEAQLEKSRLLSDRFSAERPKGSFSTLEIQRTEQGDSAMYLCASSPAGGNYGYTFGSGTRLTVV.

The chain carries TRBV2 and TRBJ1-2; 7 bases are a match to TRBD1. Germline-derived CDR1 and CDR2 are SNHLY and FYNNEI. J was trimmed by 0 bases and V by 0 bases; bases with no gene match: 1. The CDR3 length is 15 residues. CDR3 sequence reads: CASSEAGTANYGYTF. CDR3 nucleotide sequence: TGTGCCAGCAGTGAAGCCGGGACAGCTAACTATGGCTACACCTTC.

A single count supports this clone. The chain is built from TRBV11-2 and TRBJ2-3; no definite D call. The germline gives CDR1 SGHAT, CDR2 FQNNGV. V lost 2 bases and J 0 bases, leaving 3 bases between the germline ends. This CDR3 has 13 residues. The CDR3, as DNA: TGTGCCAGCAGCTTAATAAGCACAGATACGCAGTATTTT. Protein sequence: CASSLISTDTQYF. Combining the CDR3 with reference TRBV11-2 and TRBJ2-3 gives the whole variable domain EAGVAQSPRYKIIEKRQSVAFWCNPISGHATLYWYQQILGQGPKLLIQFQNNGVVDDSQLPKDRFSAERLKGVDSTLKIQPAKLEDSAVYLCASSLISTDTQYFGPGTRLTVL.

CDR3 amino acids: CASSGAPTGELFF. The CDR3 nucleotides are TGTGCCAGCAGCGGGGCCCCCACCGGGGAGCTGTTTTTT. The chain combines TRBV11-2 with TRBJ2-2; D might be TRBD1 (5 bases). The CDR3 totals 13 residues. Per germline, CDR1 SGHAT and CDR2 FQNNGV. Trimming removed 5 bases at V and 4 bases at J, with 8 bases between.